What follows are 19 T cell receptor beta chains derived from one specimen sequenced in a study of T cells in Graves' hyperthyroidism and ophthalmopathy. From RNA transcripts, TCR beta CDR3 regions were amplified. The HTBI primer set was used in a first-round RT-PCR of the TCR CDR3. Each CDR3 protein gets one entry after TCRdb re-called the multiplex PCR reads with MiXCR. The sample holds 460,000 or so distinct CDR3 sequences; over 13% are singletons and the top ten take around a sixth. The sequencing input was blood. These receptors all come from a woman in her late teens or twenties with Graves' hyperthyroidism.

This clonotype has at least ten counts. The V call is TRBV2, the J call TRBJ2-4; D might be TRBD2 (5 bases). V was cut by 8 bases and J by 8 bases, with 16 bases left in between. Germline CDR1 reads SNHLY; CDR2 reads FYNNEI. The CDR3 consists of 13 residues. The CDR3 bases are TGTGCCAGCGTAGGTGGGAGTATCCACATTCAGTACTTC. It encodes CASVGGSIHIQYF.

The rearrangement joins TRBV4-2 to TRBJ2-1, with 8 bases fitting TRBD2. Per germline, CDR1 LGHNA and CDR2 YNFKEQ. The CDR3 sequence is 15 residues long. V was pared by 2 bases and J by 6 bases, with 6 bases of the junction left unmatched. The DNA for the CDR3 is TGTGCCAGCAGCCAACCCGGGACTAGTATCAATGAGCAGTTCTTC. As protein: CASSQPGTSINEQFF.

This clonotype showed up many times. This chain links TRBV12-3 or TRBV12-4 with TRBJ2-7, with D possibly TRBD2 on 6 matching bases. V lost 6 bases to trimming and J lost 5 bases, with 11 bases between them. The CDR3 covers 12 residues. This CDR3 reads CASSLGGDEQYF. DNA of the CDR3: TGTGCCAGCAGCTTGGGAGGCGACGAGCAGTACTTC.

The table lists this clonotype with many counts. The chain is built from TRBV11-2 and TRBJ2-6, with a possible D match to TRBD2 (6 bases). V was clipped by 2 bases and J by 1 base, with 15 bases between them. The CDR3 has 18 residues. CDR1 and CDR2 from the germline V gene are SGHAT and FQNNGV. CDR3 protein: CASSLLGGSISGANVLTF. CDR3 nucleotides: TGTGCCAGCAGCTTATTAGGAGGGAGTATATCTGGGGCCAACGTCCTGACTTTC. The variable domain in full, completed from reference TRBV11-2 and TRBJ2-6, reads EAGVAQSPRYKIIEKRQSVAFWCNPISGHATLYWYQQILGQGPKLLIQFQNNGVVDDSQLPKDRFSAERLKGVDSTLKIQPAKLEDSAVYLCASSLLGGSISGANVLTFGAGSRLTVL.

Only a few counts were recorded for this clonotype. This chain links TRBV10-3 with TRBJ1-6, with 11 nucleotides matching TRBD1. The CDR3 is 16 residues long. The germline V gene has CDR1 ENHRY and CDR2 SYGVKD. V was clipped by 2 bases and J by 8 bases; unmatched bases: 5. The CDR3 coding sequence is TGTGCCATCAGTGAGGGGGACAGGGGGGAAGATTCACCCCTCCACTTT. It codes for CAISEGDRGEDSPLHF.

This clonotype was detected many times. Written as DNA, the CDR3 is TGTGCCAGCAGCCAAGGGACAGGGGTCGAGACCCAGTACTTC. Its translation is CASSQGTGVETQYF. The chain uses TRBV3-1 and TRBJ2-5; TRBD1 agrees at 9 bases. Per germline, CDR1 LGHDT and CDR2 YNNKEL (reference sequence). This CDR3 spans 14 amino acids. With V trimmed by 1 base and J by 5 bases, 2 bases remained unmatched.

Remarks on this clonotype: The junction shows a germline mismatch at one end, possibly a read error. J is TRBJ2-2 and V is TRBV24-1; D unclear. Germline CDR1 reads KGHDR; CDR2 reads SFDVKD. The CDR3 is 15 residues long. Here the CDR3 DNA reads TGTGCCACCGGTGATTTGATTCGGAACACCGGGGAGCTGTTTTTT. This gives the protein CATGDLIRNTGELFF.

This clonotype was observed a handful of times. The chain couples TRBV12-3 or TRBV12-4 to TRBJ2-1, with D perhaps matching TRBD1 or TRBD2 (7 bases each). Trimming stripped 5 bases from V and 10 bases from J, with 15 bases between. The CDR3 length is 13 residues. CDR3 in amino acids: CASSGQGGGEQFF. DNA for the CDR3: TGTGCCAGCAGTGGGCAGGGGGGGGGGGAGCAGTTCTTC.

This clonotype was seen at least ten times. The chain combines TRBV12-3 or TRBV12-4 with TRBJ1-4; D gene unclear. The CDR3 extends over 16 amino acids. V was shortened by 2 bases and J by 0 bases, with 10 bases between the two germline ends. The CDR3 bases are TGTGCCAGCAGTTTATTCCCCGCCACAACTAATGAAAAACTGTTTTTT. It is translated as CASSLFPATTNEKLFF.

In its sample, this clonotype was seen a few times. The gene calls are TRBV24-1 and TRBJ2-6, with unresolved D. From germline, CDR1 is KGHDR and CDR2 SFDVKD. The CDR3 contains 16 residues. V was shortened by 3 bases and J by 0 bases, with 8 bases between the two germline ends. CDR3 loop: CATSDGRYSGANVLTF. Written as DNA, the CDR3 is TGTGCCACCAGTGATGGACGATACTCTGGGGCCAACGTCCTGACTTTC.

This clonotype was recorded many times. The rearrangement joins TRBV7-8 to TRBJ2-3; perhaps D is TRBD1 or TRBD2 (5 bases each). Germline V gene data show CDR1 as SGHVS and CDR2 as FQNEAQ. Trimming cost V 5 bases and J 5 bases, with 20 bases left between them. The CDR3 is 16 amino acids. The CDR3 DNA reads TGTGCCAGCAGCCAGGGCGGGTTTTGGGGTGGAGATACGCAGTATTTT. Translated: CASSQGGFWGGDTQYF.

This clonotype showed up just a few times. The CDR3 here is CASRQGLAGAYEQYF. The DNA for the CDR3 is TGTGCCAGCAGACAAGGACTAGCGGGGGCCTACGAGCAGTACTTC. The chain has TRBV27 and TRBJ2-7; 13 bases match TRBD2. The CDR3 sequence is 15 residues long. The ends lost 6 bases at V and 2 bases at J; junction bases unmatched: 4. CDR1 and CDR2 (germline): MNHEY, SMNVEV (reference sequence).

This clonotype has a count of ten or more. J is TRBJ1-5 and V is TRBV19, with no clear D. Germline V CDR1 and CDR2: LNHDA, SQIVND (reference sequence). This CDR3 comprises 16 residues. V was clipped by 5 bases and J by 3 bases, with 17 bases between them. The CDR3 region is CASSADWGGFNQPQHF. The CDR3 nucleotides read TGTGCCAGTAGTGCCGATTGGGGAGGCTTCAATCAGCCCCAGCATTTT.

This clonotype was seen ten or more times. V is TRBV4-2 and J is TRBJ2-1, with 7 positions matching TRBD2. The CDR3 runs to 15 residues. V shed 0 bases and J 9 bases; nucleotides not matched to a gene: 8. CDR1 LGHNA and CDR2 YNFKEQ come from the germline V gene. This chain's CDR3 is CASSQDGGGPPEQFF. CDR3 DNA sequence: TGTGCCAGCAGCCAAGATGGGGGAGGGCCTCCTGAGCAGTTCTTC.

In its sample, this clonotype was seen a few times. The chain carries TRBV14 and TRBJ2-1, with 8 bases matching TRBD2. Germline V gene lookup returns CDR1 SGHDN and CDR2 FVKESK. V shed 4 bases, J shed 10 bases, and the junction held 3 bases outside the gene matches. The CDR3 sequence is 12 residues long. The chain's CDR3 is CASSPGGTEQFF. The CDR3 nucleotides are TGTGCCAGCAGCCCGGGAGGGACAGAGCAGTTCTTC.

The chain has TRBV5-4 and TRBJ2-3; TRBD2 aligns across 9 bases. The CDR3 has 15 residues. The germline CDR1 and CDR2 sequences are SGHNT and YYREEE (reference sequence). The V and J ends lost 4 bases and 6 bases, in that order; junction bases with no gene match: 9. CDR3 nucleotide sequence: TGTGCCAGCAGCCTGACTAGCGGAACATGGGATACGCAGTATTTT. It yields the protein CASSLTSGTWDTQYF.

This clonotype was seen repeatedly, ten times or more. The chain is built from TRBV7-2 and TRBJ2-7, with TRBD2 identical over 10 bases. The CDR3 extends over 14 amino acids. After removal of 6 bases from V and 5 bases from J, the junction contained 7 bases not matched to a gene. From germline, CDR1 is SGHTA and CDR2 FQGNSA. The CDR3 protein is CASRDSGRLDEQYF. The CDR3 bases are TGTGCCAGCAGAGATAGCGGGAGGCTGGACGAGCAGTACTTC.

There are a few counts of this clonotype. This may be a read error: a much more frequent sequence differs by one nucleotide. The chain recombines TRBV7-9 with TRBJ1-2; the D is unclear. This CDR3 has 13 residues. The V gene's germline CDR1 is SEHNR and CDR2 FQNEAQ (reference sequence). The CDR3 sequence: CAGSLDTTSSYTF. As DNA, the CDR3 is TGTGCCGGCAGCTTAGACACCACCAGCAGCTACACCTTC. Combining the CDR3 with reference TRBV7-9 and TRBJ1-2 gives the whole variable domain DTGVSQNPRHKITKRGQNVTFRCDPISEHNRLYWYRQTLGQGPEFLTYFQNEAQLEKSRLLSDRFSAERPKGSFSTLEIQRTEQGDSAMYLCAGSLDTTSSYTFGSGTRLTVV.

Ten or more counts support this clonotype. V and J are TRBV4-1 and TRBJ2-1; 11 bases are a match to TRBD2. With V trimmed by 1 base and J by 6 bases, 5 bases remained unmatched. CDR3 length: 16 residues. CDR1 is MGHRA, CDR2 YSYEKL, per germline. The CDR3 sequence: CASSQALAGVRNEQFF. DNA of the CDR3: TGCGCCAGCAGCCAAGCACTAGCGGGAGTTCGCAATGAGCAGTTCTTC.